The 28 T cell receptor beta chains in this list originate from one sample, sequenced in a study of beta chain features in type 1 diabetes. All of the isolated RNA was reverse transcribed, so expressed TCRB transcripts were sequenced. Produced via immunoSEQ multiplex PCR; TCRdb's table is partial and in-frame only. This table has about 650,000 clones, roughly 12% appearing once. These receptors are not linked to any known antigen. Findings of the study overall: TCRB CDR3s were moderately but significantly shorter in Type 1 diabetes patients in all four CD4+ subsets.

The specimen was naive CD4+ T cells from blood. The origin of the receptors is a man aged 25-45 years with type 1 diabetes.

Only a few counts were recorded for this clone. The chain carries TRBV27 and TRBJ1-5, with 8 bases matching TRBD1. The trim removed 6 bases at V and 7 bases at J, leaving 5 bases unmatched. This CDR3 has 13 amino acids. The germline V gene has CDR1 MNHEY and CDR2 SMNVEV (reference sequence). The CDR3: CASSPQGVQPQHF. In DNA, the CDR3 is TGTGCCAGCAGCCCACAGGGGGTCCAGCCCCAGCATTTT.

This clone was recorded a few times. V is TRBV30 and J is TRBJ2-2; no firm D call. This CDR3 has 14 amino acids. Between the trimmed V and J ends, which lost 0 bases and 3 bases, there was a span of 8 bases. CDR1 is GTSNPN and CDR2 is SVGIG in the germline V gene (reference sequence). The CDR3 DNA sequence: TGTGCCTGGAGTGTTGGCCTGGACACCGGGGAGCTGTTTTTT. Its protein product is CAWSVGLDTGELFF. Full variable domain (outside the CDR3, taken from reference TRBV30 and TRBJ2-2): SQTIHQWPATLVQPVGSPLSLECTVEGTSNPNLYWYRQAAGRGLQLLFYSVGIGQISSEVPQNLSASRPQDRQFILSSKKLLLSDSGFYLCAWSVGLDTGELFFGEGSRLTVL.

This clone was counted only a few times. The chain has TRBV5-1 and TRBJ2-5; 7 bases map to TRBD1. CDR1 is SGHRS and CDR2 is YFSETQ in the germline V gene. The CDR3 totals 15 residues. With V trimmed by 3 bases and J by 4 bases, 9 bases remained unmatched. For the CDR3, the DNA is TGCGCCAGCAGCTACCGGACAGGAAGATTAGAGACCCAGTACTTC. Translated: CASSYRTGRLETQYF.

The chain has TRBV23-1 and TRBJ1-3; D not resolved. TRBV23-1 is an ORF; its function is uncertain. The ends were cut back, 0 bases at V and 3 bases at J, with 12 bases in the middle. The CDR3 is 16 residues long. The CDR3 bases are TGCGCCAGCAGTCAATCGCAGCGAAAGTGTGGAAACACCATATATTTT. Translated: CASSQSQRKCGNTIYF.

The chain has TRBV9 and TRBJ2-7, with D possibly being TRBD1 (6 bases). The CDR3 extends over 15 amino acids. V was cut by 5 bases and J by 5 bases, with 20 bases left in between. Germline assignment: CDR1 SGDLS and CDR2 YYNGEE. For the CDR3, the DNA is TGTGCCAGCAGTCCAGGCCTGGGGGCTCCAGACGAGCAGTACTTC. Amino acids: CASSPGLGAPDEQYF.

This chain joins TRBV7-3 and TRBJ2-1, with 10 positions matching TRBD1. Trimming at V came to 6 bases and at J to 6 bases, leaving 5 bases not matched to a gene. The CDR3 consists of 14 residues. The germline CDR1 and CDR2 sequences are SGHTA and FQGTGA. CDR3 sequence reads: CASSPGTGVNEQFF. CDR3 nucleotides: TGTGCCAGCAGTCCCGGGACAGGGGTCAATGAGCAGTTCTTC. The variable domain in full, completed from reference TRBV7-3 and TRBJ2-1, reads GAGVSQTPSNKVTEKGKYVELRCDPISGHTALYWYRQSLGQGPEFLIYFQGTGAADDSGLPNDRFFAVRPEGSVSTLKIQRTERGDSAVYLCASSPGTGVNEQFFGPGTRLTVL.

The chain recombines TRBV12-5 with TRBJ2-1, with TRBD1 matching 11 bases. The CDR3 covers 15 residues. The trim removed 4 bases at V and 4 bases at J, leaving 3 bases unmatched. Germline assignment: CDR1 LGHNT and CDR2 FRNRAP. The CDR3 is CASGSGQGAYNEQFF. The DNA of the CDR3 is TGTGCTAGTGGTTCCGGACAGGGGGCATACAATGAGCAGTTCTTC. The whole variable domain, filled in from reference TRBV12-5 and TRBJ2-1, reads DARVTQTPRHKVTEMGQEVTMRCQPILGHNTVFWYRQTMMQGLELLAYFRNRAPLDDSGMPKDRFSAEMPDATLATLKIQPSEPRDSAVYFCASGSGQGAYNEQFFGPGTRLTVL.

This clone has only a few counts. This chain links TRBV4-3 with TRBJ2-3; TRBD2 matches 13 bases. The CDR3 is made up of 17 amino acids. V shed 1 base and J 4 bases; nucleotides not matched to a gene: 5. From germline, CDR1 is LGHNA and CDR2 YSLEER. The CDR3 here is CASSQVTSGGAADTQYF. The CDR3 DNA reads TGCGCCAGCAGCCAAGTTACTAGCGGGGGGGCGGCAGATACGCAGTATTTT.

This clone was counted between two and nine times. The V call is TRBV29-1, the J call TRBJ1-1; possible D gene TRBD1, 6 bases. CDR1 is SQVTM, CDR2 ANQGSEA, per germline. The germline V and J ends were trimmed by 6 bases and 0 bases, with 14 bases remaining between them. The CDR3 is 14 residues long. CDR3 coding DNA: TGCAGCGTCGCCCGGACAGCCATGAACACTGAAGCTTTCTTT. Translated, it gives CSVARTAMNTEAFF.

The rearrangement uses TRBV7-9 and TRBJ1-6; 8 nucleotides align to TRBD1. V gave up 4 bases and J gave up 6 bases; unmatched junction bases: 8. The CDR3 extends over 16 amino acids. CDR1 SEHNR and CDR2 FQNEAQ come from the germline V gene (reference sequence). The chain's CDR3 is CASSYQGAHTNSPLHF. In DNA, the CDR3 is TGTGCCAGCAGCTATCAGGGGGCGCATACTAATTCACCCCTCCACTTT.

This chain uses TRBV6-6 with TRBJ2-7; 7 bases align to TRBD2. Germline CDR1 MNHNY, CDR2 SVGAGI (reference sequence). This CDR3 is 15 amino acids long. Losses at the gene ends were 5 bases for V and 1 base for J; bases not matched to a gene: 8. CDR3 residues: CASSNGGGLSYEQYF. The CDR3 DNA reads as TGTGCCAGCAGTAACGGGGGAGGGTTGTCCTACGAGCAGTACTTC.

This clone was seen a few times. The CDR3 here is CASSPYYGSYNEQFF. As DNA, the CDR3 is TGTGCCAGCAGCCCTTACTATGGCTCCTACAATGAGCAGTTCTTC. V gene TRBV7-9 combines with J gene TRBJ2-1; unclear D gene. V lost 5 bases to trimming and J lost 0 bases, with 11 bases between them. The CDR3 runs to 15 residues. Per germline, CDR1 SEHNR and CDR2 FQNEAQ (reference sequence).

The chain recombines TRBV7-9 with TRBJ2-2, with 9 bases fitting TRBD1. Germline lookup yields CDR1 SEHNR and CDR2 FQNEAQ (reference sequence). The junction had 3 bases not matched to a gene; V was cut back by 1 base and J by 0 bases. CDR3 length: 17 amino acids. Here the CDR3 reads CASSLGTGETNTGELFF. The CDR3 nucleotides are TGTGCCAGCAGCTTAGGGACAGGGGAAACGAACACCGGGGAGCTGTTTTTT.

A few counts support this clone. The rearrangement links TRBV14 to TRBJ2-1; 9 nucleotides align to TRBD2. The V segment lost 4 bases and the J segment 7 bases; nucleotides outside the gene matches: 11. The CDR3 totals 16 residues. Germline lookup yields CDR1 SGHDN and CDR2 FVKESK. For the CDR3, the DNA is TGTGCCAGCAGCCCCCGCGGCGGGGGGGCGGTAAATGAGCAGTTCTTC. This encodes CASSPRGGGAVNEQFF.

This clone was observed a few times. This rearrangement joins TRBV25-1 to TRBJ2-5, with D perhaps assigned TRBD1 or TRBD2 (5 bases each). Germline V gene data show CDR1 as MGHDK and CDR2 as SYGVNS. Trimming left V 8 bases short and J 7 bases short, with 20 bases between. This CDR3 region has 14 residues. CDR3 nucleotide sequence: TGTGCCAGCGGGGTGGGGGAACCTGTGAGGACCCAGTACTTC. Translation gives CASGVGEPVRTQYF.

CDR3 bases: TGTGCCTGGAGCATAGACGGAACCTATGGCTACACCTTC. Its protein product is CAWSIDGTYGYTF. The chain couples TRBV30 to TRBJ1-2; D is uncertain. Looked up from germline, CDR1 is GTSNPN and CDR2 is SVGIG (reference sequence). CDR3 length: 13 amino acids. The V gene lost 3 bases and the J gene lost 4 bases, with 12 bases spanning the gap.

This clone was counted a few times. CDR3 in amino acids: CASSHEGDPYNEQFF. In DNA form, the CDR3 reads TGCGCCAGCAGCCATGAGGGGGACCCTTACAATGAGCAGTTCTTC. This rearrangement joins TRBV4-3 to TRBJ2-1, with D possibly matching TRBD1 (6 bases). The V end lost 3 bases, the J end lost 4 bases, and 13 bases lay between the germline ends. This CDR3 is 15 amino acids long. Germline CDR1 LGHNA, CDR2 YSLEER.

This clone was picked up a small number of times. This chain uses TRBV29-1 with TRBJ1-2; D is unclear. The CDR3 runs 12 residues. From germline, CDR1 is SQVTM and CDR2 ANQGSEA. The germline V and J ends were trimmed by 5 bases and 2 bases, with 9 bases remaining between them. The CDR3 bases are TGCAGCGTTACCGACGGGAACTATGGCTACACCTTC. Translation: CSVTDGNYGYTF.

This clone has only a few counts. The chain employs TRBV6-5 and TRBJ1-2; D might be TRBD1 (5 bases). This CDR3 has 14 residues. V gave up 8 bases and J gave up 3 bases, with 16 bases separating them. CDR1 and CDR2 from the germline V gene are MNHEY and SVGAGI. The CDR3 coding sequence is TGTGCCAGCTGGAGCGCGGGGGGATACTATGGCTACACCTTC. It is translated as CASWSAGGYYGYTF.

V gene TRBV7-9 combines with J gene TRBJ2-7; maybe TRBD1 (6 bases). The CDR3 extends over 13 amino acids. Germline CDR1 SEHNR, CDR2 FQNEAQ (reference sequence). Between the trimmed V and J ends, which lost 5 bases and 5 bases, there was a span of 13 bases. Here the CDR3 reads CASSQYDRNEQYF. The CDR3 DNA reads TGTGCCAGCAGCCAGTATGACAGGAACGAGCAGTACTTC.

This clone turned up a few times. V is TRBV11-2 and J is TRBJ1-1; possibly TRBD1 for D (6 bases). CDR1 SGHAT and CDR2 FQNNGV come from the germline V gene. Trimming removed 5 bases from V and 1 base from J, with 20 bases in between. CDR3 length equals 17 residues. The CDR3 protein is CASSLGPRGGTNTEAFF. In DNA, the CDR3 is TGTGCCAGCAGCCTGGGGCCCCGAGGGGGAACGAACACTGAAGCTTTCTTT.

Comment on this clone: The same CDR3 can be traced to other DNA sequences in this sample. In nucleotides, the CDR3 is TGTGCCAGCAGAGGACAGGGCGGTCAGCCCCAGCATTTT. It codes for CASRGQGGQPQHF. V usage is TRBV2 and J usage is TRBJ1-5; 8 positions match TRBD1. The CDR3 is 13 amino acids. Per germline, CDR1 SNHLY and CDR2 FYNNEI. The ends lost 6 bases at V and 6 bases at J; junction bases unmatched: 4.

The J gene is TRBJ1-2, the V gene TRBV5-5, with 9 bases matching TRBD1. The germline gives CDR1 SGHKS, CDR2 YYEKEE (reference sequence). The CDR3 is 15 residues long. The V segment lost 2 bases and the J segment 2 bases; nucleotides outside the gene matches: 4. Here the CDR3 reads CASSFNTGGNYGYTF. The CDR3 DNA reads TGTGCCAGCAGCTTCAATACAGGGGGCAACTATGGCTACACCTTC. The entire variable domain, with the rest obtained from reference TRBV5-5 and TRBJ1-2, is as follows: DAGVTQSPTHLIKTRGQQVTLRCSPISGHKSVSWYQQVLGQGPQFIFQYYEKEERGRGNFPDRFSARQFPNYSSELNVNALLLGDSALYLCASSFNTGGNYGYTFGSGTRLTVV.

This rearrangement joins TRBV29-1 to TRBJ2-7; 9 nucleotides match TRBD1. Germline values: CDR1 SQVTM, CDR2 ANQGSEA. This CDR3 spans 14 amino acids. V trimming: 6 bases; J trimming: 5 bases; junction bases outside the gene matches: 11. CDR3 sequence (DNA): TGCAGCGTCGCCCCGGGACAGGGAACAAACGAGCAGTACTTC. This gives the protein CSVAPGQGTNEQYF.

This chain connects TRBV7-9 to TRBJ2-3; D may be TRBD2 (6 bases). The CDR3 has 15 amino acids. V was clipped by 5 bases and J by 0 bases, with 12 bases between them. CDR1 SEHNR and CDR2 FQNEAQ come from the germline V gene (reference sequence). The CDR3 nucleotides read TGTGCCAGCAGCGCGCTCGGGGGTAGCACAGATACGCAGTATTTT. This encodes CASSALGGSTDTQYF.

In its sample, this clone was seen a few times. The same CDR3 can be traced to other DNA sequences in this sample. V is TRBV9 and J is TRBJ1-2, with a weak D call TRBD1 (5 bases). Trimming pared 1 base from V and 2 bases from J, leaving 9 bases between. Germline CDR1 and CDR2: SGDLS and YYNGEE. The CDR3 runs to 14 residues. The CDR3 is CASSVTGGNYGYTF. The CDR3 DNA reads TGTGCCAGCAGCGTAACAGGTGGAAACTATGGCTACACCTTC. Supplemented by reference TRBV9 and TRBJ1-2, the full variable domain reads DSGVTQTPKHLITATGQRVTLRCSPRSGDLSVYWYQQSLDQGLQFLIQYYNGEERAKGNILERFSAQQFPDLHSELNLSSLELGDSALYFCASSVTGGNYGYTFGSGTRLTVV.

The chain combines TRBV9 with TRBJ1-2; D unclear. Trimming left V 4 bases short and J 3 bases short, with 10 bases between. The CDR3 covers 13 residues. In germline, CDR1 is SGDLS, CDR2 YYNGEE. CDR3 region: CASSHNPDYGYTF. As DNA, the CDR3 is TGTGCCAGCAGCCACAACCCGGACTATGGCTACACCTTC.

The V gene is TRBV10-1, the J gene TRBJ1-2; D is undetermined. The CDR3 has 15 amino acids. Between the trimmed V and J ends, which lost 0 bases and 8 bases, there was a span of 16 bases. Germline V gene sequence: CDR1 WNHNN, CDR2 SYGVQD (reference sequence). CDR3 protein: CASSESSLGFEGYTF. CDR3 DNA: TGCGCCAGCAGTGAGTCGAGTTTGGGCTTCGAAGGCTACACCTTC.